The TCR beta chain described here comes from a study of blood T cells in healthy people across ages. Healthy Caucasians from Russia aged about 6 to 90 served as donors. Germline V gene lookup returns CDR1 MNHEY and CDR2 SVGEGT. The CDR3 totals 15 residues. V gave up 4 bases and J gave up 3 bases, with 13 bases separating them. It was with a sample-barcoded 5' primer and a J-beta primer mix that a second PCR of roughly 6 to 12 cycles was run. TCRdb reanalysed the 5' RACE reads using MiXCR and keeps one entry per CDR3 protein. The sample has around 1,800,000 distinct CDR3 sequences, 30% to 40% seen once. This clonotype was detected a few times.

Source material: blood. This receptor was obtained from a human donor in good health. The chain carries TRBV6-2 or TRBV6-3 and TRBJ2-1; D might be TRBD1 (5 bases). In nucleotides, the CDR3 is TGTGCCAGCAGTTCTGTTCAGGGTCGCTACAATGAGCAGTTCTTC. Translation gives CASSSVQGRYNEQFF.